This T cell receptor (beta chain) was recovered during a study of early T cells in non-severe SARS-CoV-2 infection. Unique molecular identifiers (one per individual cDNA molecule) were attached. TCRdb ran MiXCR on the 5' RACE reads and lists one entry per CDR3 protein. The table has tens of thousands of distinct CDR3 sequences, about an eighth seen once. Germline loops: CDR1 ENHRY, CDR2 SYGVKD. This CDR3 has 12 amino acids. Trimming pared 0 bases from V and 3 bases from J, leaving 2 bases between. This chain connects TRBV10-3 to TRBJ1-2; no clear D. The receptor was isolated from an adult who was a healthcare worker with PCR-confirmed SARS-CoV-2 infection or an uninfected control (not recorded which). The sample consisted of whole blood, taken at baseline. The CDR3 DNA follows: TGTGCCATCAGTGAGTCGGACTATGGCTACACCTTC. Protein: CAISESDYGYTF.